This T cell receptor beta chain was retrieved from a study of blood T cell repertoires in COVID-19. Only one count was recorded for this clone. Categorization into cohorts depended on clinical history that participants reported. The CDR3 loop spans 15 amino acids. CDR1 and CDR2 from the germline V gene are MNHEY and SVGAGI. With 2 bases removed from V and 5 bases from J, the gap between germline ends came to 12 bases. Authors' processing steps: Researchers report that nucleated cell counts were estimated from reference gene primer amplification. Here immunoSEQ multiplex PCR was the method, and the copy in TCRdb shows in-frame clones only, minus some. V and J calls plus clone size are reproduced from that table; the DNA served to infer D and trimming. The repertoire holds about 500,000 clones, about 90% seen once, with around 0.7% in the top ten.

Input material: PBMCs or T cells enriched from blood (not recorded which). The sequence was obtained from a woman younger than 30 who had recovered from COVID-19. The chain is built from TRBV6-5 and TRBJ1-4; the D is unclear. CDR3 protein: CASSYRGMRNEKLFF. The CDR3 DNA sequence: TGTGCCAGCAGTTACCGTGGTATGAGGAATGAAAAACTGTTTTTT.